This T cell receptor (beta chain) was recovered during a study of beta chain features in type 1 diabetes. In the case of this clone: The antigen is undetermined.

Sequencing targeted expressed TCRB transcripts, as all isolated RNA had been reverse transcribed. Assay used: immunoSEQ multiplex PCR; TCRdb lists only in-frame clones, some missing. The table records 200,000 to 300,000 clones, roughly 10% of them present only once. Study conclusions and caveats: In every one of the four CD4+ subsets, TCRB CDR3s were moderately but significantly shorter in Type 1 diabetes patients.

Between the trimmed V and J ends, which lost 2 bases and 1 base, there was a span of 14 bases. Per germline, CDR1 GTSNPN and CDR2 SVGIG (reference sequence). CDR3 length equals 15 residues. The V and J genes are TRBV30 and TRBJ2-5, with unresolved D. This receptor was identified in a man aged 30 to 45 with type 1 diabetes. Material: naive CD4+ T cells from blood. The CDR3 DNA reads TGTGCCTGGAGTCTAATTGCCACAGCCCAAGAGACCCAGTACTTC. Encoded protein: CAWSLIATAQETQYF.